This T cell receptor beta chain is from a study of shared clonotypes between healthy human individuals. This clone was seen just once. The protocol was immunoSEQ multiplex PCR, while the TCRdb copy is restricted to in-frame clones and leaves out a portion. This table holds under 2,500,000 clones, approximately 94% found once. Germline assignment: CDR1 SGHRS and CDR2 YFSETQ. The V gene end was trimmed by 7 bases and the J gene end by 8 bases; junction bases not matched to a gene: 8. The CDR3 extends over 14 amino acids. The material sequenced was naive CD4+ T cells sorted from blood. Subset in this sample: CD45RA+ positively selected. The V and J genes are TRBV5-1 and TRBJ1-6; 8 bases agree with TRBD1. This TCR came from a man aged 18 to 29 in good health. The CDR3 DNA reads TGCGCCAGCTCCAGACAGGGGACGGATTCACCCCTCCACTTT. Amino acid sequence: CASSRQGTDSPLHF.